Below, 23 T cell receptor beta chains from the same sample are listed, as sequenced in a study of OX40 agonist ivuxolimab in advanced cancers. Clones were sequenced by immunoSEQ multiplex PCR, and TCRdb holds only the in-frame ones, with some missing. The sample consists of about 96,000 clones, under 90% of them appearing once. The material was CD4+ or CD8+ T cells sorted from blood, obtained in a trial of the OX40 agonist ivuxolimab. These receptors were obtained from an adult with an advanced solid tumor such as melanoma, head and neck, liver or kidney cancer.

The chain uses TRBV6-5 and TRBJ1-2, with a tentative D call TRBD1 (6 bases). V was pared by 5 bases and J by 2 bases, with 12 bases between. From germline, CDR1 is MNHEY and CDR2 SVGAGI. There are 14 residues in the CDR3. CDR3 DNA sequence: TGTGCCAGCAGTCCGGGCACAGGGAACTATGGCTACACCTTC. This codes for CASSPGTGNYGYTF.

This clone was detected a few times. The gene calls are TRBV7-2 and TRBJ1-1; D remains ambiguous. This CDR3 has 14 residues. Trimming shortened V by 2 bases and J by 1 base, and 8 bases separated the two germline ends. Germline V gene lookup returns CDR1 SGHTA and CDR2 FQGNSA. The CDR3 is CASSLTHGNTEAFF. The CDR3 DNA reads TGTGCCAGCAGCTTAACACACGGGAACACTGAAGCTTTCTTT.

This clone was counted once. The genes are TRBV18 and TRBJ1-2, with D unclear. The CDR3 runs 13 residues. Germline loops: CDR1 KGHSH, CDR2 LQKENI. V shed 2 bases and J shed 6 bases, with 10 bases lying between them. Written as DNA, the CDR3 is TGTGCCAGCTCACCAGACCAAGACCATGGCTACACCTTC. Translating it yields CASSPDQDHGYTF.

V and J are TRBV6-1 and TRBJ2-2, with 7 bases fitting TRBD2. This CDR3 region has 16 residues. In germline, CDR1 is MNHNS, CDR2 SASEGT. The V segment lost 2 bases and the J segment 7 bases; nucleotides outside the gene matches: 10. CDR3 DNA sequence: TGTGCCAGCAGTGAATTGGGGGGGATTTTTGGCGGGGAGCTGTTTTTT. This encodes CASSELGGIFGGELFF.

The chain is built from TRBV19 and TRBJ2-4; tentatively, D is TRBD1 or TRBD2 (5 bases each). The CDR3 runs 13 residues. CDR1 is LNHDA and CDR2 is SQIVND in the germline V gene (reference sequence). The ends were cut back, 8 bases at V and 8 bases at J, with 16 bases in the middle. The CDR3 loop is CASGGMGRDIQYF. The CDR3 DNA follows: TGTGCCAGTGGGGGAATGGGACGGGACATTCAGTACTTC.

This chain uses TRBV6-5 with TRBJ1-2, with a possible D match to TRBD1 (6 bases). Trimming removed 6 bases from V and 4 bases from J, with 18 bases in between. This CDR3 is 15 amino acids long. CDR1 is MNHEY and CDR2 is SVGAGI in the germline V gene. The DNA for the CDR3 is TGTGCCAGCAGCCCCAGGGGAGGTAGTTTCTATGGCTACACCTTC. Translated: CASSPRGGSFYGYTF.

CDR3 residues: CASSLLGTGRASTEAFF. CDR3 sequence (DNA): TGTGCCAGTAGTCTCCTCGGGACAGGGAGGGCCAGCACTGAAGCTTTCTTT. J is TRBJ1-1 and V is TRBV19; 9 nucleotides line up with TRBD1. The V segment lost 5 bases and the J segment 4 bases; nucleotides outside the gene matches: 14. Germline V gene data show CDR1 as LNHDA and CDR2 as SQIVND (reference sequence). The CDR3 totals 17 residues. Drawing the rest from reference TRBV19 and TRBJ1-1, the complete variable domain is DGGITQSPKYLFRKEGQNVTLSCEQNLNHDAMYWYRQDPGQGLRLIYYSQIVNDFQKGDIAEGYSVSREKKESFPLTVTSAQKNPTAFYLCASSLLGTGRASTEAFFGQGTRLTVV.

The genes are TRBV7-8 and TRBJ2-3; 7 nucleotides align to TRBD2. This CDR3 has 13 amino acids. With V trimmed by 3 bases and J by 10 bases, 7 bases remained unmatched. In germline, CDR1 is SGHVS, CDR2 FQNEAQ. The CDR3 DNA follows: TGTGCCAGCAGCTTGGGGCGGGAGAGGCCGCAGTATTTT. This sequence encodes CASSLGRERPQYF.

The chain couples TRBV18 to TRBJ1-1; D is unresolved. V gave up 8 bases and J gave up 2 bases, with 12 bases separating them. The CDR3 loop spans 13 amino acids. CDR1 and CDR2 from the germline V gene are KGHSH and LQKENI. The CDR3 spells CASTRSTNTEAFF. The CDR3 DNA follows: TGTGCCAGCACTCGGAGTACTAACACTGAAGCTTTCTTT. Filled out from reference TRBV18 and TRBJ1-1, the complete variable domain reads NAGVMQNPRHLVRRRGQEARLRCSPMKGHSHVYWYRQLPEEGLKFMVYLQKENIIDESGMPKERFSAEFPKEGPSILRIQQVVRGDSAAYFCASTRSTNTEAFFGQGTRLTVV.

V is TRBV5-8 and J is TRBJ1-1; D is perhaps TRBD1 (5 bases). The CDR3 spans 14 residues. Germline V gene data show CDR1 as SGHTS and CDR2 as YDEGEE. V was clipped by 1 base and J by 5 bases, with 12 bases between them. CDR3 protein: CASSLPGGGTEAFF. For the CDR3, the DNA is TGTGCCAGCAGCTTGCCGGGGGGTGGGACTGAAGCTTTCTTT.

The V gene is TRBV27, the J gene TRBJ1-1, with 7 bases lining up with TRBD1. Germline lookup yields CDR1 MNHEY and CDR2 SMNVEV (reference sequence). The CDR3 runs to 13 residues. The V and J ends lost 7 bases and 4 bases, in that order; junction bases with no gene match: 6. The CDR3 region has the DNA TGTGCCAGCAATCTTGCAGGGGGCACTGAAGCTTTCTTT. Its protein is CASNLAGGTEAFF.

The rearrangement joins TRBV7-3 to TRBJ1-2; no clear D. From germline, CDR1 is SGHTA and CDR2 FQGTGA. The CDR3 covers 12 residues. V lost 5 bases, J lost 8 bases, and 12 bases lay in between. The CDR3 spells CASSPRGGGYTF. CDR3 coding DNA: TGTGCCAGCAGCCCACGTGGCGGCGGCTACACCTTC.

CDR3 nucleotides: TGTGCCAGCAGTCCCTCAGGGACATTGCCCGGGGAGCTGTTTTTT. Translated, it gives CASSPSGTLPGELFF. The chain couples TRBV27 to TRBJ2-2, with a weak D call TRBD1 (6 bases). V was trimmed by 5 bases and J by 6 bases, leaving 16 bases between them. CDR1 and CDR2 from the germline V gene are MNHEY and SMNVEV (reference sequence). This CDR3 is 15 amino acids long.

This clone was picked up one time. V is TRBV4-2 and J is TRBJ2-2; the D gene is possibly TRBD2 (5 bases). Germline V CDR1 and CDR2: LGHNA, YNFKEQ. The CDR3 spans 18 residues. V lost 1 base and J lost 4, with 19 bases in between. The CDR3 DNA reads as TGTGCCAGCAGCCAAGTAGTGGGAGCCACCCAAGGCACCGGGGAGCTGTTTTTT. Amino acids: CASSQVVGATQGTGELFF.

The rearrangement links TRBV10-3 to TRBJ1-4, with D uncertain. V dropped 3 bases and J dropped 8 bases, with 13 bases sitting between them. The CDR3 has 14 amino acids. Germline V gene data show CDR1 as ENHRY and CDR2 as SYGVKD. The CDR3 spells CAISDGPLPEKLFF. The CDR3 bases are TGTGCCATCAGTGATGGACCCCTTCCCGAAAAACTGTTTTTT.

V and J are TRBV5-1 and TRBJ1-6, with D tentatively TRBD1 (5 bases). Per the germline V gene, CDR1 is SGHRS and CDR2 is YFSETQ. This CDR3 spans 14 amino acids. V shed 4 bases and J shed 4 bases, with 9 bases lying between them. The CDR3, as DNA: TGCGCCAGCAGCCAGGGACGGTATAATTCACCCCTCCACTTT. Protein sequence: CASSQGRYNSPLHF.

This clone has just one count. The chain links TRBV7-9 to TRBJ1-2; perhaps TRBD1 as D (5 bases). Germline V gene sequence: CDR1 SEHNR, CDR2 FQNEAQ (reference sequence). There are 16 residues in the CDR3. V was trimmed by 4 bases and J by 4 bases, leaving 19 bases between them. The CDR3, as DNA: TGTGCCAGCAGCTCCCAGGCGGGGACCCGAGGCTATGGCTACACCTTC. This sequence encodes CASSSQAGTRGYGYTF.

The genes are TRBV19 and TRBJ1-2; D gene ambiguous. V was clipped by 3 bases and J by 4 bases, with 9 bases between them. Germline-derived CDR1 and CDR2 are LNHDA and SQIVND (reference sequence). The length of the CDR3 is 13 residues. DNA for the CDR3: TGTGCCAGTAGTATTGGAAAACTCTATGGCTACACCTTC. Translating it yields CASSIGKLYGYTF.

The chain couples TRBV5-1 to TRBJ2-3, with 10 bases matching TRBD1. Germline CDR1 is SGHRS and CDR2 is YFSETQ. The CDR3 has 15 residues. With 6 bases clipped from V and 3 bases from J, the junction kept 7 bases outside the gene matches. CDR3 nucleotide sequence: TGCGCCAGCATGAGGTCGGGACAGGGGACAGATACGCAGTATTTT. This sequence encodes CASMRSGQGTDTQYF.

Concerning this clone: The sample contains more than one DNA sequence encoding this CDR3. The chain joins TRBV6-5 to TRBJ2-1, with 7 bases fitting TRBD2. The length of the CDR3 is 14 residues. The V and J ends lost 5 bases and 1 base, in that order; junction bases with no gene match: 2. Germline CDR1 is MNHEY and CDR2 is SVGAGI. CDR3 sequence (DNA): TGTGCCAGCAGTCGGCGGGAGTCCTACAATGAGCAGTTCTTC. It is translated as CASSRRESYNEQFF.

The V and J genes are TRBV7-2 and TRBJ2-2, with 9 nucleotides matching TRBD2. This CDR3 comprises 16 residues. V trimming: 3 bases; J trimming: 0 bases; junction bases outside the gene matches: 2. Germline values: CDR1 SGHTA, CDR2 FQGNSA. The CDR3 DNA is TGTGCCAGCAGCTTTCCTAGCGGGGCGAACACCGGGGAGCTGTTTTTT. Translation: CASSFPSGANTGELFF.

The chain employs TRBV9 and TRBJ1-2; D may be TRBD1 (5 bases). The V end was cut by 3 bases, the J end by 8 bases, with 14 bases between. The CDR3 extends over 13 amino acids. Germline V gives CDR1 SGDLS, CDR2 YYNGEE. The CDR3 nucleotides read TGTGCCAGCAGCGACGGGGCGTCGGGGGGCTACACCTTC. Its translation is CASSDGASGGYTF.

CDR3: CASSLRETQYF. The CDR3, as DNA: TGTGCCAGCAGCTTGAGAGAGACCCAGTACTTC. This chain joins TRBV5-6 and TRBJ2-5; unclear D gene. The CDR3 runs 11 residues. CDR1 SGHDT and CDR2 YYEEEE come from the germline V gene. V lost 1 base and J lost 4, with 2 bases in between.